What follows are 29 T cell receptor beta chains derived from one specimen sequenced in a study of shared clonotypes between healthy human individuals. Some clones are missing from TCRdb's copy, which holds only in-frame ones; the method was immunoSEQ multiplex PCR. The sample includes roughly 1,100,000 clones, more than 65% of them seen just once. The sample comprised memory CD4+ T cells sorted from blood. Described subset: CD45RA-negative fraction. All receptors come from a man aged 18 to 29 in good health.

The V and J genes are TRBV18 and TRBJ2-7, with D perhaps matching TRBD1 (6 bases). CDR1 and CDR2 (germline): KGHSH, LQKENI. The germline V and J ends were trimmed by 6 bases and 3 bases, with 21 bases remaining between them. The CDR3 covers 16 residues. CDR3: CASSGRLTGNHYEQYF. CDR3 sequence (DNA): TGTGCCAGCTCGGGGCGGCTTACAGGGAACCACTACGAGCAGTACTTC.

This clone was counted a few times. The chain uses TRBV28 and TRBJ1-1, with D tentatively TRBD1 (5 bases). V was pared by 5 bases and J by 5 bases, with 12 bases between. Germline V gives CDR1 MDHEN, CDR2 SYDVKM. The CDR3 length is 13 residues. In DNA form, the CDR3 reads TGTGCCAGCAGTCCCAGGGTTACGACTGAAGCTTTCTTT. Translated: CASSPRVTTEAFF.

This clone has a single count. The chain employs TRBV5-1 and TRBJ2-1; D is ambiguous. The V end lost 0 bases, the J end lost 4 bases, and 5 bases lay between the germline ends. Germline-derived CDR1 and CDR2 are SGHRS and YFSETQ. This CDR3 comprises 13 residues. The CDR3 protein is CASSLASYNEQFF. The DNA for the CDR3 is TGCGCCAGCAGCTTGGCAAGTTACAATGAGCAGTTCTTC.

V usage is TRBV9 and J usage is TRBJ1-6, with D perhaps TRBD1 (6 bases). The CDR3 is 13 residues long. Trimming shortened V by 4 bases and J by 9 bases, and 11 bases separated the two germline ends. Germline V gene sequence: CDR1 SGDLS, CDR2 YYNGEE. CDR3 in DNA: TGTGCCAGCAGCCCGAAGGGGGGTTCACCCCTCCACTTT. This sequence encodes CASSPKGGSPLHF.

The chain links TRBV11-3 to TRBJ2-2; 9 bases line up with TRBD1. The germline gives CDR1 SGHNT, CDR2 YENEEA. The CDR3 is 14 residues long. V gave up 6 bases and J gave up 8 bases; unmatched junction bases: 7. The CDR3 DNA reads as TGTGCCAGCAGTCTGGGACAGGGTCTAGGGGAGCTGTTTTTT. Amino acids: CASSLGQGLGELFF.

The rearrangement joins TRBV27 to TRBJ2-1; TRBD2 matches at 9 bases. The germline gives CDR1 MNHEY, CDR2 SMNVEV (reference sequence). The CDR3 sequence is 19 residues long. The ends lost 8 bases at V and 9 bases at J; junction bases unmatched: 26. Written as DNA, the CDR3 is TGTGCCAGCGAATCTTATTTGGATCGGGCTAGCGGGGCCCGGGGTGAGCAGTTCTTC. This translates into CASESYLDRASGARGEQFF.

The chain is built from TRBV19 and TRBJ2-7, with a possible D match to TRBD1 (6 bases). This CDR3 comprises 15 residues. Trimming pared 10 bases from V and 4 bases from J, leaving 23 bases between. Germline V lookup: CDR1 LNHDA, CDR2 SQIVND (reference sequence). The CDR3 DNA is TGTGCCACCGGCCAGGGGTATCAGGCGATATACGAGCAGTACTTC. Protein: CATGQGYQAIYEQYF.

The V gene is TRBV9, the J gene TRBJ2-7; 8 nucleotides line up with TRBD1. The J segment lost 3 bases and the V segment lost 4 bases, leaving 6 bases of the junction unmatched. CDR3 length equals 14 residues. The germline gives CDR1 SGDLS, CDR2 YYNGEE. The DNA of the CDR3 is TGTGCCAGCAGCCCCTCCGGACAGGGCTACGAGCAGTACTTC. Protein product: CASSPSGQGYEQYF. Full variable domain (rest looked up from reference TRBV9 and TRBJ2-7): DSGVTQTPKHLITATGQRVTLRCSPRSGDLSVYWYQQSLDQGLQFLIQYYNGEERAKGNILERFSAQQFPDLHSELNLSSLELGDSALYFCASSPSGQGYEQYFGPGTRLTVT.

This rearrangement joins TRBV13 to TRBJ2-5; D gene unclear. Per the germline V gene, CDR1 is PRHDT and CDR2 is FYEKMQ (reference sequence). The CDR3 extends over 18 amino acids. The V gene lost 2 bases and the J gene lost 4 bases, with 23 bases spanning the gap. CDR3 region: CASSLRAPGAAVVETQYF. The CDR3 DNA sequence: TGTGCCAGCAGCTTAAGGGCCCCCGGCGCCGCGGTAGTAGAGACCCAGTACTTC.

This chain joins TRBV2 and TRBJ1-4; a weak D match, TRBD1 (6 bases). From germline, CDR1 is SNHLY and CDR2 FYNNEI. V was shortened by 7 bases and J by 6 bases, with 18 bases between the two germline ends. The CDR3 is 15 residues long. The chain's CDR3 is CASTYGQGLYEKLFF. Written as DNA, the CDR3 is TGTGCCAGCACATACGGGCAGGGGTTGTATGAAAAACTGTTTTTT.

This clone appeared once. The chain combines TRBV18 with TRBJ2-1, with D perhaps matching TRBD2 (5 bases). Trimming took off 0 bases at V and 8 bases at J, with 11 bases between the two ends. The CDR3 is 14 residues long. Per the germline V gene, CDR1 is KGHSH and CDR2 is LQKENI. The DNA of the CDR3 is TGTGCCAGCTCACCACCCCTAGCTATAGATGAGCAGTTCTTC. This encodes CASSPPLAIDEQFF.

The chain recombines TRBV30 with TRBJ1-6, with unresolved D. V was shortened by 6 bases and J by 10 bases, with 16 bases between the two germline ends. This CDR3 comprises 13 residues. Germline values: CDR1 GTSNPN, CDR2 SVGIG (reference sequence). In DNA form, the CDR3 reads TGTGCCTGCGCCTTGGAGGTACGCTCACCCCTCCACTTT. Amino acids: CACALEVRSPLHF.

This clone has just a few counts. The rearrangement joins TRBV30 to TRBJ2-3; D is uncertain. V lost 7 bases to trimming and J lost 2 bases, with 7 bases between them. The CDR3 extends over 11 amino acids. The germline CDR1 and CDR2 sequences are GTSNPN and SVGIG (reference sequence). CDR3 amino acids: CASRATDTQYF. The CDR3 DNA is TGTGCCTCTCGCGCCACAGATACGCAGTATTTT. The variable domain in full, completed from reference TRBV30 and TRBJ2-3, reads SQTIHQWPATLVQPVGSPLSLECTVEGTSNPNLYWYRQAAGRGLQLLFYSVGIGQISSEVPQNLSASRPQDRQFILSSKKLLLSDSGFYLCASRATDTQYFGPGTRLTVL.

This clone showed up just a few times. The CDR3 bases are TGTGCCAGCAGCGCCCGCCTTGGGTCCGGGAACAATGAGCAGTTCTTC. Amino acids: CASSARLGSGNNEQFF. This chain links TRBV7-2 with TRBJ2-1; D is perhaps TRBD2 (5 bases). Germline V gene data show CDR1 as SGHTA and CDR2 as FQGNSA. Trimming took 5 bases from V and 5 from J, leaving 19 bases between them. There are 16 residues in the CDR3.

CDR3 in amino acids: CASSSRTSGGSYEQYF. The CDR3, as DNA: TGTGCCAGTAGTTCACGGACTAGCGGGGGGTCCTACGAGCAGTACTTC. The chain combines TRBV19 with TRBJ2-7; TRBD2 matches at 14 bases. This CDR3 is 16 amino acids long. Trimming cost V 5 bases and J 1 base; bases outside gene matches: 4. CDR1 is LNHDA and CDR2 is SQIVND in the germline V gene (reference sequence).

This chain uses TRBV14 with TRBJ1-3; D uncertain. The V end was cut by 1 base, the J end by 0 bases, with 7 bases between. Looked up from germline, CDR1 is SGHDN and CDR2 is FVKESK. This CDR3 spans 15 amino acids. CDR3 residues: CASSQGSTSGNTIYF. CDR3 sequence (DNA): TGTGCCAGCAGCCAAGGGTCCACCTCTGGAAACACCATATATTTT.

The J gene is TRBJ1-5, the V gene TRBV6-5; TRBD1 agrees at 9 bases. The junction had 10 bases not matched to a gene; V was cut back by 6 bases and J by 7 bases. The germline V gene encodes CDR1 MNHEY and CDR2 SVGAGI. The CDR3 is 15 amino acids. The CDR3 coding sequence is TGTGCCAGCAGCCGGGACAGGGCGGGAGGGCAGCCCCAGCATTTT. This codes for CASSRDRAGGQPQHF.

The chain carries TRBV9 and TRBJ2-7; D is perhaps TRBD2 (6 bases). Germline V gene lookup returns CDR1 SGDLS and CDR2 YYNGEE. The CDR3 sequence is 13 residues long. The germline V and J ends were trimmed by 1 base and 4 bases, with 9 bases remaining between them. This CDR3 reads CASSVNGGYEQYF. The CDR3 DNA reads TGTGCCAGCAGCGTAAACGGGGGTTACGAGCAGTACTTC. The variable domain in full, completed from reference TRBV9 and TRBJ2-7, reads DSGVTQTPKHLITATGQRVTLRCSPRSGDLSVYWYQQSLDQGLQFLIQYYNGEERAKGNILERFSAQQFPDLHSELNLSSLELGDSALYFCASSVNGGYEQYFGPGTRLTVT.

The chain recombines TRBV13 with TRBJ2-1; unclear D gene. The germline V gene encodes CDR1 PRHDT and CDR2 FYEKMQ (reference sequence). The length of the CDR3 is 16 residues. V was clipped by 5 bases and J by 4 bases, with 18 bases between them. The CDR3 sequence: CASSHKVEFSYNEQFF. The DNA of the CDR3 is TGTGCCAGCAGCCACAAGGTTGAGTTCAGTTACAATGAGCAGTTCTTC.

In nucleotides, the CDR3 is TGTGCCAGCAGCTCTCAGGGGGCCTACGAGCAGTACTTC. Translated, it gives CASSSQGAYEQYF. V and J are TRBV11-2 and TRBJ2-7; 7 bases match TRBD1. Germline CDR1 and CDR2: SGHAT and FQNNGV. CDR3 length equals 13 residues. With 4 bases clipped from V and 2 bases from J, the junction kept 2 bases outside the gene matches.

To note about this clone: Other DNA sequences from this sample encode an identical CDR3 as well. The rearrangement links TRBV6-5 to TRBJ2-7; D is unresolved. The germline V and J ends were trimmed by 2 bases and 3 bases, with 8 bases remaining between them. CDR3 length: 13 residues. Germline values: CDR1 MNHEY, CDR2 SVGAGI. CDR3 loop: CASSYRADYEQYF. CDR3 bases: TGTGCCAGCAGTTACCGGGCCGACTACGAGCAGTACTTC.

This clone was seen just once. The V and J genes are TRBV5-1 and TRBJ2-2; tentatively, D is TRBD2 (5 bases). CDR1 and CDR2 from the germline V gene are SGHRS and YFSETQ. Deletions cut 3 bases from V and 5 bases from J, with 8 bases between. The CDR3 length is 13 residues. The CDR3 nucleotides read TGCGCCAGCAGCTCAACTAGAACCGGGGAGCTGTTTTTT. Protein: CASSSTRTGELFF.

The chain combines TRBV7-2 with TRBJ1-2, with D tentatively TRBD1 (6 bases). From germline, CDR1 is SGHTA and CDR2 FQGNSA. The V end was cut by 3 bases, the J end by 3 bases, with 17 bases between. CDR3 size: 16 residues. CDR3 sequence (DNA): TGTGCCAGCAGCTTTGGCTTCGGTCAGGGGTACTATGGCTACACCTTC. This gives the protein CASSFGFGQGYYGYTF.

V gene TRBV6-6 combines with J gene TRBJ2-7; the D gene is possibly TRBD2 (5 bases). Per germline, CDR1 MNHNY and CDR2 SVGAGI (reference sequence). The length of the CDR3 is 13 residues. The ends were cut back, 2 bases at V and 2 bases at J, with 7 bases in the middle. The CDR3 loop reads CASSYEGAYEQYF. In DNA, the CDR3 is TGTGCCAGCAGTTACGAGGGAGCCTACGAGCAGTACTTC.

The chain links TRBV18 to TRBJ2-7; 8 bases align to TRBD1. The ends lost 8 bases at V and 0 bases at J; junction bases unmatched: 6. CDR3 length: 14 residues. CDR1 and CDR2 from the germline V gene are KGHSH and LQKENI. CDR3 region: CASGSGGGSYEQYF. DNA of the CDR3: TGTGCCAGCGGATCAGGGGGCGGCTCCTACGAGCAGTACTTC.

The chain links TRBV6-5 to TRBJ2-2, with a tentative D call TRBD2 (5 bases). Germline V lookup: CDR1 MNHEY, CDR2 SVGAGI. The CDR3 consists of 14 residues. The V gene lost 2 bases and the J gene lost 5 bases, with 9 bases spanning the gap. The CDR3 loop reads CASSYNWETGELFF. CDR3 in DNA: TGTGCCAGCAGTTACAATTGGGAGACCGGGGAGCTGTTTTTT.

The genes are TRBV29-1 and TRBJ2-1; 7 bases are shared with TRBD1. Unmatched junction bases numbered 11, after V lost 7 bases and J lost 8 bases. Germline CDR1 and CDR2: SQVTM and ANQGSEA. The CDR3 contains 13 residues. CDR3 DNA sequence: TGCAGCGCTAAGGCAGGGGGAAGGGATGAGCAGTTCTTC. Translating gives CSAKAGGRDEQFF.

The chain joins TRBV28 to TRBJ1-5; D unclear. V gave up 7 bases and J gave up 3 bases, with 28 bases separating them. The CDR3 has 19 residues. Germline V gives CDR1 MDHEN, CDR2 SYDVKM. Here the CDR3 DNA reads TGTGCCAGCATTTCACATCCCGGGCAGGCCTATTCGAACAATCAGCCCCAGCATTTT. It yields the protein CASISHPGQAYSNNQPQHF.

This chain connects TRBV9 to TRBJ2-7, with TRBD2 identical over 8 bases. Trimming took 4 bases from V and 2 from J; bases not matched to a gene: 11. This CDR3 contains 16 residues. Germline V gene sequence: CDR1 SGDLS, CDR2 YYNGEE. The chain's CDR3 is CASSPYLAGNAYEQYF. The CDR3 nucleotides read TGTGCCAGCAGCCCCTACCTAGCGGGTAACGCCTACGAGCAGTACTTC.